This TCR beta chain is from a study of shared clonotypes between healthy human individuals. Study results and caveats: An expected dependence of interdonor clonotype sharing on sequencing depth was noted. Memory subsets generally showed lower estimated richness than naive subsets. In this cohort, only blood was sampled, and tissue repertoires likely differ.

A note on this clone: What it recognizes is unknown.

Clones were read by immunoSEQ multiplex PCR, and TCRdb kept only the in-frame ones, dropping some. The sample has 750,000 to 1,000,000 clones; about 91% are singletons. Only CD45RO-negative cells positively selected for CCR7 counted as naive CD8 cells, so terminally differentiated effector memory CD45RA+ cells were excluded. The germline V gene has CDR1 SNHLY and CDR2 FYNNEI. The CDR3 is 12 amino acids. With 5 bases removed from V and 8 bases from J, the gap between germline ends came to 12 bases. The sequencing input was naive CD8+ T cells sorted from blood. V usage is TRBV2 and J usage is TRBJ1-1; TRBD1 is a possible D gene (5 bases). The receptor was isolated from a man aged 25 to 45 in good health. Here the CDR3 reads CASSPGFAEAFF. The DNA of the CDR3 is TGTGCCAGCAGTCCAGGGTTTGCCGAAGCTTTCTTT.